The clone carrying this TCR beta chain was seen only a few times. Each CDR3 protein gets one entry after TCRdb re-called the 5' RACE reads with MiXCR. The sample records roughly 1,500,000 distinct CDR3 sequences, about 30% being singletons. CDR1 and CDR2 (germline): LGHNA, YNFKEQ. V lost 0 bases to trimming and J lost 5 bases; unmatched junction nucleotides: 5. This CDR3 region has 16 residues. This entry belongs to a study of identical twins. Sequences were obtained from cord blood. This chain links TRBV4-2 with TRBJ2-7, with 12 nucleotides matching TRBD1. This receptor was taken from a newborn girl in good health. The CDR3, as DNA: TGTGCCAGCAGCCAAGATCGAGGGACAGGGGGCCACGAGCAGTACTTC. Protein product: CASSQDRGTGGHEQYF.